This TCR beta chain was captured in a study of control samples from healthy donors and cancer patients. The method was immunoSEQ multiplex PCR; TCRdb's version includes in-frame clones alone and lacks a portion of them. The data contain some 95,000 clones, around three quarters of them singletons. This CDR3 has 13 amino acids. Germline CDR1 and CDR2: SEHNR and FQNEAQ (reference sequence). V was pared by 6 bases and J by 4 bases, with 11 bases between. Sample: blood. J is TRBJ2-3 and V is TRBV7-9, with D possibly being TRBD2 (5 bases). The TCR sequence derives from a woman aged 25 to 45 in good health. Here the CDR3 DNA reads TGTGCCAGCAGGATGAGAGGGTCAGATACGCAGTATTTT. Translating gives CASRMRGSDTQYF.